Shown below are 32 T cell receptor beta chains from a single sample sequenced in a study of regulatory and conventional T cells in RAG deficiency. Clones were sequenced by immunoSEQ multiplex PCR, and TCRdb holds only the in-frame ones, with some missing. This sample has tens of thousands of clones, with around nine tenths found just once. Regulatory T cells were sorted from blood as CD4+ CD25-high CD127-low cells. The data were also submitted as part of a second study, on regulatory T cells. Per that paper: The PCR used 52 TRBV and 13 TRBJ primers.

Source material: Tregs sorted from blood. The receptors derive from a human donor in good health.

This chain joins TRBV7-3 and TRBJ2-7; D gene unclear. V dropped 0 bases and J dropped 5 bases, with 8 bases sitting between them. The CDR3 consists of 13 residues. Germline CDR1 reads SGHTA; CDR2 reads FQGTGA. DNA of the CDR3: TGTGCCAGCAGCTTAACCGGCCGGCACGAGCAGTACTTC. This gives the protein CASSLTGRHEQYF.

The genes are TRBV23-1 and TRBJ1-3; the match to TRBD1 covers 8 bases. TRBV23-1 is an ORF, and what it does is uncertain. With 8 bases clipped from V and 3 bases from J, the junction kept 3 bases outside the gene matches. This CDR3 is built from 13 residues. DNA for the CDR3: TGCGCCAGCGGGACAGGAATTGGAAACACCATATATTTT. Protein product: CASGTGIGNTIYF.

This sequence joins TRBV28 and TRBJ1-3, with a possible D match to TRBD1 (5 bases). This CDR3 is built from 15 residues. V lost 7 bases, J lost 0 bases, and 13 bases lay in between. Germline assignment: CDR1 MDHEN and CDR2 SYDVKM. DNA for the CDR3: TGTGCCAGCACCCCCTGGGGCACCTCTGGAAACACCATATATTTT. Translating gives CASTPWGTSGNTIYF.

The chain carries TRBV21-1 and TRBJ2-4; no DNA check was done on the table's D call, TRBD2. TRBV21-1 is a listed pseudogene. This CDR3 contains 12 residues. CDR3 nucleotide sequence: TGTGCCAGCAGCATGCGGGGTAACATTCAGTACTTC. This sequence encodes CASSMRGNIQYF.

This clone appeared once. For the CDR3, the DNA is TGTGCCAGCAGCCCGGACAGGTTATGGAACGGAAAACTGTTTTTT. This sequence encodes CASSPDRLWNGKLFF. J is TRBJ1-4 and V is TRBV5-6; 7 bases are a match to TRBD1. Looked up from germline, CDR1 is SGHDT and CDR2 is YYEEEE. The CDR3 is 15 amino acids. V dropped 4 bases and J dropped 10; count of bases not matched to a gene: 13.

J is TRBJ2-7 and V is TRBV5-1; D call uncertain. The germline V gene has CDR1 SGHRS and CDR2 YFSETQ. V was cut by 0 bases and J by 1 base, with 11 bases left in between. The CDR3 is 15 amino acids. CDR3: CASSLGDLRSYEQYF. In DNA form, the CDR3 reads TGCGCCAGCAGCTTGGGGGATTTGAGGTCCTACGAGCAGTACTTC.

The V call is TRBV16, the J call TRBJ2-7, with D tentatively TRBD2 (5 bases). Trimming removed 3 bases from V and 2 bases from J, with 11 bases in between. The CDR3 totals 14 residues. The germline CDR1 and CDR2 sequences are KGHSY and FQNENV. The CDR3 DNA reads TGTGCCAGCAGCCACCGGACCGGGGCCTACGAGCAGTACTTC. The encoded protein is CASSHRTGAYEQYF.

The chain carries TRBV6-1 and TRBJ2-3, with a possible D match to TRBD1 (6 bases). The CDR3 covers 15 residues. The germline V and J ends were trimmed by 5 bases and 5 bases, with 17 bases remaining between them. Germline-derived CDR1 and CDR2 are MNHNS and SASEGT. CDR3 coding DNA: TGTGCCAGCAGTATCGACAGGTCTCCCTTAGATACGCAGTATTTT. Protein product: CASSIDRSPLDTQYF.

The chain couples TRBV7-8 to TRBJ2-5; 9 bases are a match to TRBD1. This CDR3 comprises 15 residues. Germline trimming cut 4 bases from V and 5 bases from J; bases unmatched to any gene: 8. Germline V gene lookup returns CDR1 SGHVS and CDR2 FQNEAQ. As DNA, the CDR3 is TGTGCCAGCAGCTCGGCCGGGACAGGGAGGGAGACCCAGTACTTC. It is translated as CASSSAGTGRETQYF.

The J gene is TRBJ1-1, the V gene TRBV2; D may be TRBD1 (5 bases). The CDR3 covers 15 residues. Trimming took off 6 bases at V and 2 bases at J, with 16 bases between the two ends. Germline V lookup: CDR1 SNHLY, CDR2 FYNNEI. The CDR3 sequence: CASRWDGPANTEAFF. As DNA, the CDR3 is TGTGCCAGCAGATGGGACGGGCCGGCAAACACTGAAGCTTTCTTT.

The chain is built from TRBV20-1 and TRBJ1-2; D call uncertain. Deletions cut 1 base from V and 8 bases from J, with 5 bases between. This CDR3 is built from 10 residues. Per the germline V gene, CDR1 is DFQATT and CDR2 is SNEGSKA (reference sequence). The CDR3 loop reads CSARVGGYTF. The CDR3 region has the DNA TGCAGTGCTAGAGTCGGAGGCTACACCTTC.

The rearrangement uses TRBV5-6 and TRBJ2-7; no clear D gene. V was clipped by 1 base and J by 2 bases, with 19 bases between them. In germline, CDR1 is SGHDT, CDR2 YYEEEE. There are 17 residues in the CDR3. The DNA for the CDR3 is TGTGCCAGCAGCTTGCGTGGGTCCTTCCAGCCCCCCTACGAGCAGTACTTC. As protein: CASSLRGSFQPPYEQYF.

The V and J genes are TRBV11-3 and TRBJ2-1; D call uncertain. V was clipped by 3 bases and J by 8 bases, with 11 bases between them. CDR1 is SGHNT and CDR2 is YENEEA in the germline V gene. This CDR3 comprises 13 residues. The CDR3 loop reads CASSFSWRDEQFF. CDR3 DNA sequence: TGTGCCAGCAGCTTCTCATGGCGAGATGAGCAGTTCTTC.

The J gene is TRBJ2-7, the V gene TRBV19; D may be TRBD1 (6 bases). The germline V gene encodes CDR1 LNHDA and CDR2 SQIVND (reference sequence). Trimming took 3 bases from V and 3 from J, leaving 12 bases between them. The CDR3 loop spans 14 amino acids. The CDR3 reads CASSMRQGFYEQYF. The CDR3 DNA reads TGTGCCAGTAGTATGAGGCAGGGGTTCTACGAGCAGTACTTC.

A single count supports this clone. This sequence joins TRBV6-7 and TRBJ2-2, with TRBD1 identical over 7 bases. TRBV6-7 belongs to the ORF category, with a function that is uncertain. V shed 4 bases, J shed 6 bases, and the junction held 2 bases outside the gene matches. This CDR3 has 13 amino acids. CDR3 nucleotides: TGTGCCAGCAGTTTGCAGGGGGCCGGGGAGCTGTTTTTT. Protein: CASSLQGAGELFF.

The chain carries TRBV18 and TRBJ1-2; no clear D gene. This CDR3 spans 13 amino acids. The ends were cut back, 3 bases at V and 4 bases at J, with 9 bases in the middle. Germline CDR1 KGHSH, CDR2 LQKENI. As DNA, the CDR3 is TGTGCCAGCTCACCTGCCCGGCTCTATGGCTACACCTTC. Protein: CASSPARLYGYTF.

The chain joins TRBV6-5 to TRBJ1-2; no clear D. CDR1 and CDR2 (germline): MNHEY, SVGAGI. The CDR3 loop spans 12 amino acids. V was shortened by 5 bases and J by 10 bases, with 14 bases between the two germline ends. The CDR3 nucleotides are TGTGCCAGCAGTCCGGATTATAGTCTCTACACCTTC. Amino acid sequence: CASSPDYSLYTF.

The chain links TRBV4-2 to TRBJ1-6; the D gene is possibly TRBD1 (6 bases). CDR3 length: 14 amino acids. Germline-derived CDR1 and CDR2 are LGHNA and YNFKEQ. V was pared by 6 bases and J by 7 bases, with 13 bases between. In DNA, the CDR3 is TGTGCCAGCAGGACGGGGCAGGGGAATTCACCCCTCCACTTT. Amino acid sequence: CASRTGQGNSPLHF.

The chain recombines TRBV6-5 with TRBJ2-5, with D unresolved. V gave up 0 bases and J gave up 6 bases, with 14 bases separating them. Germline CDR1 MNHEY, CDR2 SVGAGI. This CDR3 spans 15 amino acids. The CDR3 DNA reads TGTGCCAGCAGTTACTCGGTCCAGAGACGTCAGACCCAGTACTTC. Translation: CASSYSVQRRQTQYF.

The rearrangement links TRBV5-1 to TRBJ1-2, with TRBD1 matching 8 bases. Germline CDR1 reads SGHRS; CDR2 reads YFSETQ. This CDR3 contains 14 residues. The V gene end was trimmed by 5 bases and the J gene end by 4 bases; junction bases not matched to a gene: 7. The CDR3 region is CASRSDRGIYGYTF. CDR3 coding DNA: TGCGCCAGCAGGTCCGACAGGGGTATCTATGGCTACACCTTC.

CDR3 residues: CASSYTGKETQYF. In DNA form, the CDR3 reads TGTGCCAGCAGCTATACAGGGAAGGAGACCCAGTACTTC. This sequence joins TRBV28 and TRBJ2-5, with D possibly being TRBD1 (6 bases). V lost 6 bases and J 5 bases, leaving 13 bases between the germline ends. Germline V CDR1 and CDR2: MDHEN, SYDVKM. The CDR3 contains 13 residues. The variable domain in full, completed from reference TRBV28 and TRBJ2-5, reads DVKVTQSSRYLVKRTGEKVFLECVQDMDHENMFWYRQDPGLGLRLIYFSYDVKMKEKGDIPEGYSVSREKKERFSLILESASTNQTSMYLCASSYTGKETQYFGPGTRLLVL.

In its sample, this clone was seen a few times. The CDR3 DNA follows: TGTGCCAGCAGCTACGGGACAGGACACAATCAGCCCCAGCATTTT. Translated: CASSYGTGHNQPQHF. The V gene is TRBV6-5, the J gene TRBJ1-5; 8 bases map to TRBD1. The CDR3 totals 15 residues. V was pared by 6 bases and J by 3 bases, with 7 bases of the junction left unmatched. CDR1 and CDR2 from the germline V gene are MNHEY and SVGAGI.

The rearrangement uses TRBV10-3 and TRBJ2-3; D is perhaps TRBD2 (6 bases). Per the germline V gene, CDR1 is ENHRY and CDR2 is SYGVKD. The CDR3 consists of 15 residues. V dropped 6 bases and J dropped 6 bases, with 19 bases sitting between them. CDR3 sequence reads: CAIRGLGVEGDTQYF. As DNA, the CDR3 is TGTGCCATCAGAGGCCTGGGAGTGGAGGGGGATACGCAGTATTTT.

The gene calls are TRBV5-6 and TRBJ1-2; no reliable D call. The CDR3 length is 15 residues. V was pared by 4 bases and J by 3 bases, with 16 bases between. The germline V gene has CDR1 SGHDT and CDR2 YYEEEE. The CDR3 loop reads CASSALLDWYYGYTF. CDR3 DNA sequence: TGTGCCAGCAGCGCGTTGTTGGACTGGTACTATGGCTACACCTTC. Drawing the rest from reference TRBV5-6 and TRBJ1-2, the complete variable domain is DAGVTQSPTHLIKTRGQQVTLRCSPKSGHDTVSWYQQALGQGPQFIFQYYEEEERQRGNFPDRFSGHQFPNYSSELNVNALLLGDSALYLCASSALLDWYYGYTFGSGTRLTVV.

The chain carries TRBV19 and TRBJ1-3, with 8 bases identical to TRBD1. The J segment lost 4 bases and the V segment lost 3 bases, leaving 5 bases of the junction unmatched. This CDR3 comprises 15 residues. Germline V lookup: CDR1 LNHDA, CDR2 SQIVND (reference sequence). CDR3 in amino acids: CASSIIRGQGNTIYF. The CDR3 DNA sequence: TGTGCCAGTAGTATTATCAGGGGGCAGGGAAACACCATATATTTT.

This chain uses TRBV19 with TRBJ1-1; D ambiguous. V lost 8 bases and J lost 8, with 12 bases in between. CDR3 length: 11 amino acids. The germline gives CDR1 LNHDA, CDR2 SQIVND (reference sequence). The CDR3 region has the DNA TGTGCCAGTGGAGGTTTTCGGGAAGCTTTCTTT. It codes for CASGGFREAFF.

The genes are TRBV5-1 and TRBJ1-2, with 7 bases identical to TRBD1. This CDR3 has 12 residues. Germline trimming cut 0 bases from V and 10 bases from J; bases unmatched to any gene: 3. The germline V gene encodes CDR1 SGHRS and CDR2 YFSETQ. CDR3 sequence: CASSLGQGHYTF. In DNA form, the CDR3 reads TGCGCCAGCAGCTTGGGACAGGGCCACTACACCTTC.

The CDR3 region has the DNA TGTGCCAGCAGCTTTGAGGGGGCTCTTGGCTACACCTTC. This codes for CASSFEGALGYTF. The rearrangement links TRBV5-5 to TRBJ1-2, with 7 bases aligning to TRBD1. From germline, CDR1 is SGHKS and CDR2 YYEKEE (reference sequence). The V and J ends lost 2 bases and 7 bases, in that order; junction bases with no gene match: 5. The CDR3 is 13 amino acids.

The chain combines TRBV6-1 with TRBJ1-6, with a tentative D call TRBD1 (6 bases). The V end was cut by 10 bases, the J end by 9 bases, with 16 bases between. The CDR3 spans 13 residues. Germline CDR1 reads MNHNS; CDR2 reads SASEGT. The CDR3 nucleotides are TGTGCCACCGACACAGGGTCGCGTTCACCCCTCCACTTT. Amino acid sequence: CATDTGSRSPLHF.

J is TRBJ2-3 and V is TRBV6-5; 7 bases fit TRBD1. Germline trimming cut 4 bases from V and 0 bases from J; bases unmatched to any gene: 7. This CDR3 comprises 16 residues. Germline lookup yields CDR1 MNHEY and CDR2 SVGAGI. CDR3 bases: TGTGCCAGCAGTTCATACAGGGGAAAAAGCACAGATACGCAGTATTTT. Translation: CASSSYRGKSTDTQYF.

The chain uses TRBV6-1 and TRBJ1-2; D gene unclear. V was cut by 2 bases and J by 8 bases, with 9 bases left in between. The CDR3 length is 12 residues. From germline, CDR1 is MNHNS and CDR2 SASEGT. For the CDR3, the DNA is TGTGCCAGCAGTGAACTAGGGATAGGCTACACCTTC. Translating gives CASSELGIGYTF.

The V and J genes are TRBV15 and TRBJ2-3; 9 bases map to TRBD2. The CDR3 sequence is 16 residues long. Germline CDR1 is LNHNV and CDR2 is YYDKDF (reference sequence). Germline trimming cut 2 bases from V and 2 bases from J; bases unmatched to any gene: 5. In DNA form, the CDR3 reads TGTGCCACCAGCAGAAGCTTAGCGGGGGACACAGATACGCAGTATTTT. Its protein product is CATSRSLAGDTDTQYF.